This T cell receptor (beta chain) came from a study of blood T cell repertoires in COVID-19. On the study more broadly: There were acute and convalescent COVID-19 samples, and they came from the United States, Italy and Spain. From T cells, B-cell-depleted T cells, or PBMCs came the material, which was cDNA or gDNA.

As handled by the study authors: Estimation of nucleated cell counts was performed using reference gene primer amplification. Sequencing used immunoSEQ multiplex PCR; TCRdb keeps in-frame clones, though not all of them. V and J calls and clone size follow that table, whereas D and trimming were derived from the DNA. The table records some 73,000 clones, over 75% of them present only once. This receptor was taken from a human donor in a cohort sampled during active COVID-19. Material for sequencing was peripheral blood.

The DNA for the CDR3 is TGCAGCGCCCGGGGGACAGGGAACACCGGGGAGCTGTTTTTT. This sequence encodes CSARGTGNTGELFF. The chain is built from TRBV29-1 and TRBJ2-2; TRBD1 aligns across 8 bases. The CDR3 covers 14 residues. Germline V CDR1 and CDR2: SQVTM, ANQGSEA. Germline trimming cut 7 bases from V and 1 base from J; bases unmatched to any gene: 5.